This T cell receptor (beta chain) was captured in a study of blood T cell repertoires in COVID-19 (dated by TCRdb to between 2020 and 2021). At the level of the whole study: Samples covering the acute and convalescent phases of COVID-19 were provided by collaborators in the United States, Italy and Spain. The repertoires were released in a freely available public database meant as a resource for research on the immune response to SARS-CoV-2. Where available, HLA class I and class II types were taken from metadata supplied by the sample provider and were not determined by assay-based typing. Subjects who had been exposed to COVID-19, were actively infected with it, or had recovered from it provided the deeply sampled blood TCRbeta repertoires that made up the dataset. The prospective study material was composed of cDNA or gDNA derived from T cells, B-cell-depleted T cells, or PBMCs. A de-identified subject ID, COVID-19 status, age in years and sex were almost always included in the sample metadata. The samples were drawn from the first 160 participants of the ongoing ImmuneRACE study and from 950 to 1,500 subjects provided by 6 global collaborators.

Note on this clone: Its binding antigen is unknown. Per-nucleotide qualities are absent, and no much larger clonotype sits a single base away.

TCRbeta CDR3 regions were amplified from genomic DNA by means of the immunoSEQ Assay, a bias-controlled multiplex PCR. The paper's data handling went like this. Within the assay, amplification of reference gene primers was used to estimate how many nucleated cells each sample contained. To quantify the absolute abundance of each unique TCRbeta CDR3 rearrangement, sequence reads were collapsed and filtered. For each sample, productive Simpson clonality was calculated by taking the square root of Simpson's diversity index across productive rearrangements. TCRdb's version of the immuneACCESS table is confined to in-frame rearrangements and falls short of the full clone set. An unresolved V gene accounts for under half of the shortfall where checked; the remainder is of unknown origin. That table is the source of V, J and clone size, and D and trimming were worked out from the DNA. The sample table shows roughly 100,000 clones, and less than 80% are seen once. 6.2% of the sample lies in the top ten.

The paper as a whole reports these results and caveats: The quantity of clinical and demographic metadata differed by source and by participant and was supplied without curation.

V is clipped by 2 bases and J by 7 bases, and the sequence between their germline boundaries is 12 bases long. Via the germline V gene, CDR1 is MNHNS and CDR2 SASEGT. CDR3 length: 14 amino acids, cysteine to phenylalanine. Only the CDR3 portion is preserved as DNA: 42 bases, with reading frame beginning at the first base. One collaborating source in Seattle enrolled patients while the patients were actively infected and followed the patients over time throughout the course of disease. The collaborating institutions used their own protocols to collect whole blood in K2EDTA tubes. For TCRbeta analysis, collaborators shipped samples as frozen whole blood, isolated PBMCs, or DNA extracted from either of those sample types.

This clonotype was sampled from a man at least 80 years old with COVID-19, enrolled during active disease. The sample was peripheral blood. The chain was built from TRBV6-1 and TRBJ1-5, with a weak D call of TRBD1 (5 bases match). The DNA is TGTGCCAGCAGTGAATACGCCGGGGGGCAGCCCCAGCATTTT. Its amino acids are CASSEYAGGQPQHF.